Included here is one T cell receptor (beta chain) sequence, with context. Its cognate antigen is unknown. PCR used 60 Vbeta primers and 13 Jbeta primers. Data came from immunoSEQ multiplex PCR; TCRdb stores just in-frame clones and leaves some out. The listing contains about 130,000 clones. This sample is drawn from a study of cytomegalovirus exposure and HLA in healthy donors. Study results and limitations: What TCR beta sequences reportedly achieved was accurate prediction of HLA-A and HLA-B alleles in most subjects.

Sample: PBMCs. The sequence was obtained from a man between 18 and 29 years old in good health and CMV-seronegative.

The CDR3 spells CASRTPDWRENTGELFF. In DNA, the CDR3 is TGTGCCAGCAGAACACCTGACTGGCGGGAGAACACCGGGGAGCTGTTTTTT. V gene TRBV11-3 combines with J gene TRBJ2-2, with TRBD2 as a possible D gene (6 bases). The CDR3 contains 17 residues. Germline CDR1 is SGHNT and CDR2 is YENEEA. V was shortened by 6 bases and J by 1 base, with 18 bases between the two germline ends.